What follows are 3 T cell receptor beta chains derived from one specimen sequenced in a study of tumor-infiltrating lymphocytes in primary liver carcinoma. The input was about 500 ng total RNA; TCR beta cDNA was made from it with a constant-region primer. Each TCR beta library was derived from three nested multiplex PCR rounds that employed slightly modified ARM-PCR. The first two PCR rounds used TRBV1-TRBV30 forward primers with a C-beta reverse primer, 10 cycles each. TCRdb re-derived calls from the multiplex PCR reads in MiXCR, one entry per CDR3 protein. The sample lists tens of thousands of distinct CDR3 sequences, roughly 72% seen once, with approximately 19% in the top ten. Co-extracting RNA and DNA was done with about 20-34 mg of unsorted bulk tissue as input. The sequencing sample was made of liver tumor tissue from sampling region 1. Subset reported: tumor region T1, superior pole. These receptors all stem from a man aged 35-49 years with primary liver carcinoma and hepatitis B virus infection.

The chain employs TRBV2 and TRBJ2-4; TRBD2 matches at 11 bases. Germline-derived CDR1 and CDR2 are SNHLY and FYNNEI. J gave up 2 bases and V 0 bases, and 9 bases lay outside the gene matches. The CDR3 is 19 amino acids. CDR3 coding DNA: TGTGCCAGCAGTGAAGCCCCCCAGACTAGCGGGATGACCAAAAACATTCAGTACTTC. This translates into CASSEAPQTSGMTKNIQYF.

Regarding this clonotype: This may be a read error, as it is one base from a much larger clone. The CDR3 nucleotides read TGTGCCAGCAGAGGGGAAGGGTACACTGAAGCTTTCTTT. This sequence encodes CASRGEGYTEAFF. The chain combines TRBV7-9 with TRBJ1-1; a weak D match, TRBD1 (5 bases). Trimming left V 6 bases short and J 3 bases short, with 11 bases between. The V gene's germline CDR1 is SEHNR and CDR2 FQNEAQ (reference sequence). This CDR3 spans 13 amino acids.

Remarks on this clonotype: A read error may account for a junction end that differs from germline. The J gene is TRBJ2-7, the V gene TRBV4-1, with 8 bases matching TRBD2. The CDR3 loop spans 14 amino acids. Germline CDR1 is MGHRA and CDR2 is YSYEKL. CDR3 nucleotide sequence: TGCGCCAGCAGCGAAGATCTACTAGCGGAAGATCAGCACTTC. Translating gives CASSEDLLAEDQHF.